This T cell receptor (beta chain) was recovered during a study of T and B cells in COVID-19 patients. Blood genomic DNA input for TRB amplification was roughly 220-500 ng. This CDR3 is built from 16 residues. Trimming removed 7 bases from V and 3 bases from J; junction bases left unmatched: 11. Germline CDR1 LNHDA, CDR2 SQIVND (reference sequence). Overall study results and limits: In COVID-19 patients, T cell receptor beta variable and joining gene use was reportedly strongly skewed.

This clonotype is labeled large. Its antigen is not identified. TRB rearrangements were amplified by multiplex PCR with BIOMED2 TRB-A/B primers. From the multiplex PCR reads, TCRdb called clonotypes with MiXCR, one entry per CDR3 protein. Seen here are roughly 3,300 distinct CDR3 sequences, roughly 24% observed once, and the top ten hold 25%. The V and J genes are TRBV19 and TRBJ1-5; 8 positions match TRBD1. The sequence was collected from a human donor with active COVID-19. Sequenced material: blood. Written as DNA, the CDR3 is TGTGCCAGTACCCGACAGGGGCGTGGCAACAATCAGCCCCAGCATTTT. Protein: CASTRQGRGNNQPQHF. The full variable domain, in which reference TRBV19 and TRBJ1-5 provide the parts outside the CDR3, is DGGITQSPKYLFRKEGQNVTLSCEQNLNHDAMYWYRQDPGQGLRLIYYSQIVNDFQKGDIAEGYSVSREKKESFPLTVTSAQKNPTAFYLCASTRQGRGNNQPQHFGDGTRLSIL.